The 9 T cell receptor beta chains below come from one sample, sequenced in a study of blood T cells in healthy people across ages. Using a J-beta primer mix together with a sample-barcoded 5' primer, a second PCR was run for roughly 6 to 11 cycles. TCRdb ran MiXCR on the 5' RACE reads and lists one entry per CDR3 protein. The profile shows hundreds of thousands of distinct CDR3 sequences, 20% to 25% of them singletons. What was sequenced was blood. The receptors were sampled from a man between 65 and 85 years old in good health.

The CDR3 DNA follows: TGTGCCAGCAGCTTGTGGGTGGAAGGGGGGGAGGAGACCCAGTACTTC. Translating it yields CASSLWVEGGEETQYF. The chain has TRBV5-5 and TRBJ2-5; weak D call: TRBD2 (7 bases). V dropped 1 base and J dropped 5 bases, with 18 bases sitting between them. The CDR3 has 16 residues. Germline V lookup: CDR1 SGHKS, CDR2 YYEKEE (reference sequence).

This clonotype showed up many times. The J gene is TRBJ2-7, the V gene TRBV9; TRBD1 matches at 7 bases. V lost 2 bases, J lost 0 bases, and 5 bases stayed unmatched. This CDR3 spans 15 amino acids. Germline V lookup: CDR1 SGDLS, CDR2 YYNGEE. CDR3 region: CASSVGQSHSYEQYF. The CDR3, as DNA: TGTGCCAGCAGCGTGGGACAGTCCCACTCCTACGAGCAGTACTTC.

This clonotype was seen only a few times. This rearrangement joins TRBV14 to TRBJ2-2; D gene uncertain. Germline values: CDR1 SGHDN, CDR2 FVKESK. There are 13 residues in the CDR3. V was clipped by 0 bases and J by 11 bases, with 10 bases between them. The CDR3 sequence: CASSQDLIGELFF. CDR3 nucleotide sequence: TGTGCCAGCAGCCAAGATCTCATAGGAGAGCTGTTTTTT.

This clonotype was picked up a small number of times. The V gene is TRBV20-1, the J gene TRBJ2-5; weak D call: TRBD2 (6 bases). Trimming removed 0 bases from V and 5 bases from J, with 16 bases in between. Germline V gene data show CDR1 as DFQATT and CDR2 as SNEGSKA (reference sequence). The CDR3 sequence is 15 residues long. CDR3: CSARDPVGAGETQYF. The CDR3 nucleotides are TGCAGTGCTAGAGATCCGGTGGGAGCGGGTGAGACCCAGTACTTC.

The V gene is TRBV5-1, the J gene TRBJ2-7; 11 bases are shared with TRBD2. The length of the CDR3 is 15 residues. V lost 4 bases, J lost 6 bases, and 9 bases stayed unmatched. Germline lookup yields CDR1 SGHRS and CDR2 YFSETQ. CDR3 sequence (DNA): TGCGCCAGCAGCCAAACTAGCGGGAGTACCGGCGAGCAGTACTTC. Encoded protein: CASSQTSGSTGEQYF.

The chain joins TRBV20-1 to TRBJ1-5; D not resolved. V lost 6 bases, J lost 1 base, and 16 bases lay in between. Germline CDR1 and CDR2: DFQATT and SNEGSKA (reference sequence). The length of the CDR3 is 15 residues. In DNA form, the CDR3 reads TGCAGTGCCCTAACGCCCGGGTCCAGCAATCAGCCCCAGCATTTT. Translating it yields CSALTPGSSNQPQHF.

The gene calls are TRBV10-3 and TRBJ2-3, with 7 bases fitting TRBD2. Germline V gene sequence: CDR1 ENHRY, CDR2 SYGVKD. The CDR3 totals 14 residues. Trimming took 4 bases from V and 5 from J; bases not matched to a gene: 6. The DNA for the CDR3 is TGTGCCATCAGTGGCGGGACTACCATAGATACGCAGTATTTT. It is translated as CAISGGTTIDTQYF.

This clonotype was recorded a few times. The chain couples TRBV2 to TRBJ2-5; TRBD2 agrees at 10 bases. This CDR3 is 15 amino acids long. Germline CDR1 SNHLY, CDR2 FYNNEI. The V segment lost 5 bases and the J segment 4 bases; nucleotides outside the gene matches: 7. CDR3 DNA sequence: TGTGCCAGCAGTACAAAGACTAGCGGGCTAGAGACCCAGTACTTC. Translated, it gives CASSTKTSGLETQYF.

In this sample, this clonotype turned up a few times. V is TRBV6-5 and J is TRBJ2-2, with D perhaps assigned TRBD1 or TRBD2 (6 bases each). Per the germline V gene, CDR1 is MNHEY and CDR2 is SVGAGI. V gave up 4 bases and J gave up 7 bases, with 16 bases separating them. The CDR3 is made up of 15 amino acids. The CDR3 is CASSFSPGADGELFF. CDR3 coding DNA: TGTGCCAGCAGTTTCTCCCCGGGGGCGGACGGGGAGCTGTTTTTT.